This record looks at one TCR beta chain sequence and its context. This specimen comes from a study of radiotherapy plus CTLA-4 blockade in lung cancer. Overall study context: Disease control was achieved by about 34% of patients, and objective responses by around 17%.

The germline V gene encodes CDR1 SGHDT and CDR2 YYEEEE. V lost 3 bases, J lost 5 bases, and 15 bases lay in between. This CDR3 comprises 15 residues. Clones were sequenced by immunoSEQ multiplex PCR, and TCRdb holds only the in-frame ones, with some missing. This sample has some 40,000 clones, with 70% to 80% found just once. The source is a human donor with non-small cell lung cancer whose response to radiotherapy plus ipilimumab could not be evaluated. Sequences were derived from peripheral blood, sampled from a patient treated with radiotherapy plus ipilimumab. The rearrangement links TRBV5-6 to TRBJ1-5, with TRBD1 as a possible D gene (5 bases). CDR3 sequence (DNA): TGTGCCAGCAGCTCGTTGGGCAGGGATGATCAGCCCCAGCATTTT. Protein: CASSSLGRDDQPQHF.